This T cell receptor beta chain was identified in a study of cytomegalovirus exposure and HLA in healthy donors. About the research overall: It was reported in a later analysis that the same platform had been used for the 120 or so validation repertoires as for the approximately 700 first-cohort repertoires. Study observations and caveats: The study recorded about 150 TCR beta chains that were cytomegalovirus-associated. While the bulk of TCR sequences proved rare, some public TCRs turned up in many donors.

The method was immunoSEQ multiplex PCR; TCRdb's version includes in-frame clones alone and lacks a portion of them. Of about 98,000 clones listed, around 88% are singletons. This clone was found once. What it binds is not known. V was shortened by 5 bases and J by 4 bases, with 17 bases between the two germline ends. The CDR3 runs to 15 residues. Per germline, CDR1 SEHNR and CDR2 FQNEAQ (reference sequence). The specimen sequenced was PBMCs. The rearrangement uses TRBV7-9 and TRBJ1-2, with a possible D match to TRBD1 (6 bases). The TCR originated in a woman in her twenties or thirties in good health and CMV-seronegative. Written as DNA, the CDR3 is TGTGCCAGCAGCCCTCCGGAGGACAGATCCTATGGCTACACCTTC. Amino acid sequence: CASSPPEDRSYGYTF.